This T cell receptor beta chain was sequenced during a study of response to subunit inactivated influenza vaccine. General observations from the study: Authors suggested seasonal influenza vaccinations each recruit few new T cells.

A note on this clonotype: The target antigen is unknown.

This CDR3 contains 14 residues. Trimming stripped 5 bases from V and 5 bases from J, with 14 bases between. CDR1 is MNHEY, CDR2 SVGEGT, per germline. TCRdb redid the calling of the RT-PCR reads with MiXCR, one entry per CDR3 protein. Among under 550,000 distinct CDR3 sequences listed, 7.5% to 8.5% were seen once. The clonotype originates from a man aged 45 to 70 who received an inactivated influenza vaccine. The chain combines TRBV6-2 or TRBV6-3 with TRBJ2-3, with a weak D call TRBD2 (6 bases). The sequenced sample was PBMCs from blood, obtained less than 25 months after vaccination. The CDR3 is CASSLWGLRDTQYF. DNA of the CDR3: TGTGCCAGCAGTCTTTGGGGACTGAGAGATACGCAGTATTTT.